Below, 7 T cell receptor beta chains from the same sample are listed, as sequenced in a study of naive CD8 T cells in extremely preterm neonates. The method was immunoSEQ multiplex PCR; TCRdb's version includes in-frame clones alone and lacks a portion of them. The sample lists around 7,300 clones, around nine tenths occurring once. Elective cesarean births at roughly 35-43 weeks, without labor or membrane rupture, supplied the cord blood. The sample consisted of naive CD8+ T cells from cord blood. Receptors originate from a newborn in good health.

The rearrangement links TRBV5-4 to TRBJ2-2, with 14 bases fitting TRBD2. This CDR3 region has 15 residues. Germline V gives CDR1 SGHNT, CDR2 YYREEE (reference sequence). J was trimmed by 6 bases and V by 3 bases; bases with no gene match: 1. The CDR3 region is CASSSGLAGAGELFF. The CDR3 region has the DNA TGTGCCAGCAGCTCGGGACTAGCGGGAGCCGGGGAGCTGTTTTTT.

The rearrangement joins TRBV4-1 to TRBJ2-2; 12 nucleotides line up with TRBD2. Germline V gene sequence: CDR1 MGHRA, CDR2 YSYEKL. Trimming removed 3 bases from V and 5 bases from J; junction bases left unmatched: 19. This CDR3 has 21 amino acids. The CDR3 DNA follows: TGCGCCAGCAGCCACCTTGACAGGGGGCGGACTAGCGGGACCGGGACCGGGGAGCTGTTTTTT. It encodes CASSHLDRGRTSGTGTGELFF.

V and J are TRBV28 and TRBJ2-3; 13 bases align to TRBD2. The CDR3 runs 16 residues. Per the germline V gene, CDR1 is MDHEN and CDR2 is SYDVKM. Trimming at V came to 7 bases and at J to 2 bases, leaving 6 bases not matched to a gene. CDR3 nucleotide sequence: TGTGCCAGCACCTGGACTAGCGGGAGCCCCACAGATACGCAGTATTTT. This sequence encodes CASTWTSGSPTDTQYF. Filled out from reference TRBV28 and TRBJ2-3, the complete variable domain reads DVKVTQSSRYLVKRTGEKVFLECVQDMDHENMFWYRQDPGLGLRLIYFSYDVKMKEKGDIPEGYSVSREKKERFSLILESASTNQTSMYLCASTWTSGSPTDTQYFGPGTRLTVL.

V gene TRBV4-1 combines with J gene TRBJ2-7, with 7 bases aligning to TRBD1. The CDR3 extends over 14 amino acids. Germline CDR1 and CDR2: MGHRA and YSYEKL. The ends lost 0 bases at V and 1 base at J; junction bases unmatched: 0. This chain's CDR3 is CASSQDRGSYEQYF. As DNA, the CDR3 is TGCGCCAGCAGCCAAGACAGGGGGTCCTACGAGCAGTACTTC.

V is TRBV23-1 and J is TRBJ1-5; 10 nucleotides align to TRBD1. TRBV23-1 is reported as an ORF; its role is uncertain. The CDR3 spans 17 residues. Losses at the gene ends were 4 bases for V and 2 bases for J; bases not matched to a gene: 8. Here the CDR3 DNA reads TGCGCCAGCAGTCGTGTCCGGGACAGGGGTCGCAATCAGCCCCAGCATTTT. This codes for CASSRVRDRGRNQPQHF.

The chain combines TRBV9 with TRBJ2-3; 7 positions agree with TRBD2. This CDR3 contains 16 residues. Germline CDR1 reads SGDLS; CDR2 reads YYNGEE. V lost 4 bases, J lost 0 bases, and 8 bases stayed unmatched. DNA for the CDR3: TGTGCCAGCAGCCCGAGAGCGGGATCTAGCACAGATACGCAGTATTTT. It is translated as CASSPRAGSSTDTQYF.

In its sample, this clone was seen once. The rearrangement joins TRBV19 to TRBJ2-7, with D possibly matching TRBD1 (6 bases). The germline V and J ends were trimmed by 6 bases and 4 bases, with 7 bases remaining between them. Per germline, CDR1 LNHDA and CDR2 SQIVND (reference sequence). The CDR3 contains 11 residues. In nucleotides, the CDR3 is TGTGCCAGTAGACAGGGTTACGAGCAGTACTTC. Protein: CASRQGYEQYF.